The sample holds a few counts of the clone carrying this T cell receptor beta chain. With V trimmed by 4 bases and J by 2 bases, 5 bases remained unmatched. CDR3 length: 14 residues. Germline assignment: CDR1 SGHTA and CDR2 FQGNSA. The PCR made use of 60 Vbeta and 13 Jbeta primers. The method was immunoSEQ multiplex PCR; TCRdb's version includes in-frame clones alone and lacks a portion of them. The table shows 150,000 to 200,000 clones, with 76% occurring only once. The data derive from a study of cytomegalovirus exposure and HLA in healthy donors. The donors, nominally healthy at sampling, likely had unrecorded immune exposures.

Source material: PBMCs. The receptor was isolated from a female donor in good health and CMV-seronegative. The chain couples TRBV7-2 to TRBJ2-7, with 7 bases aligning to TRBD1. CDR3 in DNA: TGTGCCAGCAGCTGGACAACAGGGGCCTACGAGCAGTACTTC. Amino acids: CASSWTTGAYEQYF.